The 20 T cell receptor beta chains reported below all come from one sample, sequenced in a study of T cells after yellow fever vaccination. A single record per CDR3 protein comes from TCRdb applying MiXCR to the 5' RACE reads. Of about 550,000 distinct CDR3 sequences in the sample, less than 20% were seen once. This material consisted of PBMCs, taken 15 days after the yellow fever booster vaccination. The origin of the receptors is a man under 40 who received the YFV17D yellow fever vaccine.

The CDR3 loop is CASSRQGVETQYF. The DNA of the CDR3 is TGTGCCAGCAGCAGACAGGGAGTAGAGACCCAGTACTTC. The V gene is TRBV14, the J gene TRBJ2-5, with 7 bases lining up with TRBD1. The CDR3 is made up of 13 amino acids. The trim removed 5 bases at V and 4 bases at J, leaving 4 bases unmatched. Germline CDR1 SGHDN, CDR2 FVKESK.

The chain uses TRBV7-2 and TRBJ1-2; possible D gene TRBD1, 6 bases. Germline V lookup: CDR1 SGHTA, CDR2 FQGNSA. Trimming left V 3 bases short and J 8 bases short, with 22 bases between. This CDR3 spans 16 amino acids. The CDR3 DNA is TGTGCCAGCAGCTTGGCGGTGGTTTCGGCAGGGGACGGCTACACCTTC. Its protein is CASSLAVVSAGDGYTF.

This clonotype was observed a few times. This chain joins TRBV7-9 and TRBJ1-5; TRBD1 aligns across 7 bases. CDR1 SEHNR and CDR2 FQNEAQ come from the germline V gene (reference sequence). V lost 1 base, J lost 3 bases, and 6 bases stayed unmatched. CDR3 length: 16 residues. The DNA for the CDR3 is TGTGCCAGCAGCTTAGGCTGGGGACAGCCCAATCAGCCCCAGCATTTT. This translates into CASSLGWGQPNQPQHF.

V usage is TRBV6-2 or TRBV6-3 and J usage is TRBJ2-7; 9 nucleotides agree with TRBD1. The CDR3 is made up of 16 amino acids. V was pared by 7 bases and J by 2 bases, with 12 bases of the junction left unmatched. Germline V CDR1 and CDR2: MNHEY, SVGEGT. This chain's CDR3 is CASIEDGTGLPYEQYF. The CDR3 DNA follows: TGTGCCAGCATCGAAGACGGGACAGGGCTACCCTACGAGCAGTACTTC.

This clonotype was found a few times. CDR3 in DNA: TGTGCCAGCAGTTTAGACGGGACATCCAGGGATACGCAGTATTTT. This sequence encodes CASSLDGTSRDTQYF. The chain joins TRBV12-3 or TRBV12-4 to TRBJ2-3; a weak D match, TRBD1 (6 bases). The CDR3 has 15 amino acids. V was cut by 1 base and J by 6 bases, with 14 bases left in between.

Note on this clonotype: A read error may account for a junction end that differs from germline. This sequence joins TRBV14 and TRBJ2-7; tentative D call: TRBD2 (6 bases). The germline V gene has CDR1 SGHDN and CDR2 FVKESK. CDR3 length equals 14 residues. Written as DNA, the CDR3 is TGTACCAGCAGACGGGCCGGGGGTCCCTACGAGCAGTACTTC. Its protein product is CTSRRAGGPYEQYF.

This clonotype showed up just a few times. The rearrangement uses TRBV15 and TRBJ1-6; no definite D call. The CDR3 runs to 13 residues. V was clipped by 0 bases and J by 10 bases, with 7 bases between them. Germline V gene sequence: CDR1 LNHNV, CDR2 YYDKDF (reference sequence). The CDR3 sequence is CATSRESDSPLHF. CDR3 DNA: TGTGCCACCAGCAGAGAAAGCGACTCACCCCTCCACTTT.

The chain uses TRBV20-1 and TRBJ2-2; the D is unclear. The CDR3 sequence is 14 residues long. Germline lookup yields CDR1 DFQATT and CDR2 SNEGSKA (reference sequence). The V gene lost 8 bases and the J gene lost 2 bases, with 15 bases spanning the gap. The CDR3 DNA reads as TGCAGTTTTCGCAAACAGTCCAACACCGGGGAGCTGTTTTTT. It translates to CSFRKQSNTGELFF.

The chain uses TRBV24-1 and TRBJ2-1, with unresolved D. V shed 4 bases and J shed 10 bases, with 10 bases lying between them. This CDR3 comprises 12 residues. CDR1 and CDR2 (germline): KGHDR, SFDVKD. CDR3 nucleotide sequence: TGTGCCACCAGTGAGGGCGTTCGGGAGCAGTTCTTC. This sequence encodes CATSEGVREQFF.

The chain couples TRBV5-8 to TRBJ2-7; D is unclear. Trimming stripped 6 bases from V and 6 bases from J, with 10 bases between. The CDR3 runs to 11 residues. Germline CDR1 reads SGHTS; CDR2 reads YDEGEE. CDR3 sequence reads: CASTLVGEQYF. Here the CDR3 DNA reads TGTGCCAGCACTTTAGTCGGCGAGCAGTACTTC.

A remark on this clonotype: Its ends do not fully match the called genes, so a read error is possible. The chain joins TRBV20-1 to TRBJ2-7; TRBD2 agrees at 8 bases. From germline, CDR1 is DFQATT and CDR2 SNEGSKA (reference sequence). There are 13 residues in the CDR3. In DNA form, the CDR3 reads TGCAGTGCGAGAGCGACTAGCGACTACGAGCAGTACTTC. It yields the protein CSARATSDYEQYF.

The chain is built from TRBV7-8 and TRBJ2-7; D not resolved. The CDR3 has 11 amino acids. Germline CDR1 SGHVS, CDR2 FQNEAQ. Between the trimmed V and J ends, which lost 4 bases and 6 bases, there was a span of 7 bases. DNA for the CDR3: TGTGCCAGCAGCTGGAAGTCCGAGCAGTACTTC. Protein sequence: CASSWKSEQYF.

This clonotype was counted a few times. V and J are TRBV20-1 and TRBJ2-3; D uncertain. Germline CDR1 DFQATT, CDR2 SNEGSKA (reference sequence). Trimming took off 0 bases at V and 2 bases at J, with 9 bases between the two ends. The CDR3 extends over 14 amino acids. CDR3 nucleotide sequence: TGCAGTGCTAGAGATATCGGGTTCACAGATACGCAGTATTTT. This encodes CSARDIGFTDTQYF.

This chain links TRBV3-1 with TRBJ2-1, with 12 bases that match TRBD2. CDR1 LGHDT and CDR2 YNNKEL come from the germline V gene (reference sequence). The CDR3 has 17 residues. Trimming at V came to 1 base and at J to 6 bases, leaving 7 bases not matched to a gene. This chain's CDR3 is CASSQGGTSGRRNEQFF. DNA for the CDR3: TGTGCCAGCAGCCAAGGCGGCACTAGCGGGAGGCGCAATGAGCAGTTCTTC.

This clonotype was found a few times. This chain uses TRBV3-1 with TRBJ2-5; no firm D call. V gave up 1 base and J gave up 1 base, with 7 bases separating them. There are 14 residues in the CDR3. Germline CDR1 is LGHDT and CDR2 is YNNKEL (reference sequence). The CDR3 here is CASSQAGLQETQYF. DNA of the CDR3: TGTGCCAGCAGCCAAGCAGGTCTCCAAGAGACCCAGTACTTC.

This clonotype was recorded many times. The CDR3 reads CASSLKPGFKLFF. The CDR3 DNA reads TGTGCCAGCAGCTTGAAACCTGGGTTTAAGCTGTTCTTC. The chain combines TRBV5-8 with TRBJ2-1; D gene uncertain. V lost 1 base and J 15 bases, leaving 17 bases between the germline ends. CDR3 length: 13 residues. CDR1 and CDR2 from the germline V gene are SGHTS and YDEGEE.

The V call is TRBV7-8, the J call TRBJ2-3; D may be TRBD1 (6 bases). V lost 2 bases to trimming and J lost 4 bases, with 10 bases between them. From germline, CDR1 is SGHVS and CDR2 FQNEAQ. The CDR3 runs 14 residues. CDR3 loop: CASSLQGLADTQYF. In DNA form, the CDR3 reads TGTGCCAGCAGCTTACAGGGGTTGGCAGATACGCAGTATTTT.

This clonotype has just a few counts. The chain joins TRBV14 to TRBJ2-7, with D hard to call. The germline V gene encodes CDR1 SGHDN and CDR2 FVKESK. The length of the CDR3 is 13 residues. Trimming took 0 bases from V and 3 from J, leaving 6 bases between them. The CDR3 loop is CASSQDLSYEQYF. The CDR3 DNA sequence: TGTGCCAGCAGCCAAGATCTAAGCTACGAGCAGTACTTC. The complete variable domain, with remaining parts taken from reference TRBV14 and TRBJ2-7, reads EAGVTQFPSHSVIEKGQTVTLRCDPISGHDNLYWYRRVMGKEIKFLLHFVKESKQDESGMPNNRFLAERTGGTYSTLKVQPAELEDSGVYFCASSQDLSYEQYFGPGTRLTVT.

The rearrangement links TRBV7-3 to TRBJ2-2; tentative D call: TRBD2 (5 bases). This CDR3 region has 18 residues. Germline values: CDR1 SGHTA, CDR2 FQGTGA. Between the trimmed V and J ends, which lost 0 bases and 1 base, there was a span of 15 bases. The CDR3 sequence is CASSLTRFGAVNTGELFF. In nucleotides, the CDR3 is TGTGCCAGCAGCTTAACTAGGTTTGGAGCGGTGAACACCGGGGAGCTGTTTTTT.

This clonotype has just a few counts. This chain joins TRBV5-1 and TRBJ2-5, with TRBD2 as a possible D gene (6 bases). The length of the CDR3 is 17 residues. From germline, CDR1 is SGHRS and CDR2 YFSETQ. Trimming took 0 bases from V and 2 from J, leaving 17 bases between them. The CDR3 DNA is TGCGCCAGCAGCTTGGAGATTCTGAGCGGGCTTCAAGAGACCCAGTACTTC. It specifies CASSLEILSGLQETQYF.